This passage covers 12 T cell receptor beta chains from one sample sequenced in a study of T-cell memory formation after mild COVID-19 (dated by TCRdb to the early 2020s). Library creation used 5' RACE. Sequenced on an Illumina NovaSeq 6000. TCRdb's own reprocessing of the public reads used fastp at Q25 and MiXCR and kept productive beta chains. Rows with a matching CDR3 protein are joined into one entry that keeps the most common DNA and genes. Within this sample are roughly 350,000 distinct CDR3 sequences, with 12% to 15% of them counted one time only. About 24% of the sample comes from the top ten. Source material: PBMCs or a T cell subset sorted from them (not recorded which). These receptors all stem from a man between 18 and 35 years old who had mild COVID-19 (a few samples of this study predate the infection). The sample titles of this study are shuffled in the database, so cell type and time point are left out; the donor was told from shared clones.

V and J are TRBV5-1 and TRBJ2-1; TRBD2 agrees at 9 bases. The CDR3 spans 15 residues. The germline CDR1 and CDR2 sequences are SGHRS and YFSETQ. J gave up 8 bases and V 1 base, and 7 bases lay outside the gene matches. The CDR3 nucleotides read TGCGCCAGCAGCTTGAGTCTAGCGGGGTCGGATGAGCAGTTCTTC. Translating it yields CASSLSLAGSDEQFF. Complete variable domain (other parts from reference TRBV5-1 and TRBJ2-1): KAGVTQTPRYLIKTRGQQVTLSCSPISGHRSVSWYQQTPGQGLQFLFEYFSETQRNKGNFPGRFSGRQFSNSRSEMNVSTLELGDSALYLCASSLSLAGSDEQFFGPGTRLTVL.

To note about this clonotype: This sequence may be a read error, since a much larger clone differs from it by one base. The CDR3, as DNA: TGTGCCAGCAGTTACTCCTACGAGCAGTACGTC. Its protein product is CASSYSYEQYV. V is TRBV2 and J is TRBJ2-7; D not resolved. Germline lookup yields CDR1 SNHLY and CDR2 FYNNEI. The CDR3 runs 11 residues. V lost 5 bases to trimming and J lost 0 bases, with 2 bases between them.

This clonotype was seen ten or more times. V usage is TRBV7-2 and J usage is TRBJ2-7; D is unclear. The V gene lost 1 base and the J gene lost 5 bases, with 9 bases spanning the gap. CDR1 is SGHTA and CDR2 is FQGNSA in the germline V gene. The CDR3 has 13 residues. The CDR3 loop reads CASSLGLVNEQYF. The CDR3 DNA follows: TGTGCCAGCAGCTTAGGGTTAGTGAACGAGCAGTACTTC.

This clonotype has more than one count but fewer than ten. The rearrangement links TRBV3-1 to TRBJ2-3; D could derive from TRBD1 or TRBD2 (6 bases each). This CDR3 is built from 12 residues. The V end was cut by 4 bases, the J end by 10 bases, with 12 bases between. Germline V lookup: CDR1 LGHDT, CDR2 YNNKEL (reference sequence). In DNA form, the CDR3 reads TGTGCCAGCAGCCCACGGGGGCTTGCGCAGTATTTT. Encoded protein: CASSPRGLAQYF.

This clonotype has a count of ten or more. The rearrangement uses TRBV7-9 and TRBJ2-1; TRBD1 aligns across 11 bases. With V trimmed by 1 base and J by 5 bases, 4 bases remained unmatched. Germline V CDR1 and CDR2: SEHNR, FQNEAQ (reference sequence). This CDR3 is built from 16 residues. CDR3 protein: CASSLVWTGGHNEQFF. For the CDR3, the DNA is TGTGCCAGCAGCTTAGTGTGGACAGGGGGCCACAATGAGCAGTTCTTC.

This clonotype has more than one count but fewer than ten. This chain joins TRBV6-5 and TRBJ2-3; either TRBD1 or TRBD2 may fit D (5 bases each). The V and J ends lost 0 bases and 2 bases respectively, with 12 bases between them. Per germline, CDR1 MNHEY and CDR2 SVGAGI. CDR3 length: 16 amino acids. The CDR3 bases are TGTGCCAGCAGTTACTCACCCGAGGGGCTCACAGATACGCAGTATTTT. This encodes CASSYSPEGLTDTQYF.

This clonotype was seen many times. The rearrangement links TRBV7-9 to TRBJ2-1, with 10 bases that match TRBD1. The CDR3 is made up of 13 amino acids. Per the germline V gene, CDR1 is SEHNR and CDR2 is FQNEAQ (reference sequence). The V gene end was trimmed by 4 bases and the J gene end by 9 bases; junction bases not matched to a gene: 3. The CDR3 DNA is TGTGCCAGCAGCTGGACAGGGGGGCTTGAGCAGTTCTTC. Residues: CASSWTGGLEQFF.

The rearrangement links TRBV12-3 or TRBV12-4 to TRBJ2-6; no firm D call. This CDR3 spans 14 amino acids. The V end lost 4 bases, the J end lost 3 bases, and 7 bases lay between the germline ends. DNA of the CDR3: TGTGCCAGCAGTTCCTCGGGTGGGGCCAACGTCCTGACTTTC. Its translation: CASSSSGGANVLTF.

The V call is TRBV7-9, the J call TRBJ1-2, with a tentative D call TRBD1 (6 bases). CDR1 and CDR2 from the germline V gene are SEHNR and FQNEAQ (reference sequence). The CDR3 is made up of 15 amino acids. The germline V and J ends were trimmed by 5 bases and 4 bases, with 17 bases remaining between them. The CDR3 spells CASSPREGVFYGYTF. CDR3 nucleotide sequence: TGTGCCAGCAGCCCCCGGGAGGGGGTATTCTATGGCTACACCTTC.

The table lists this clonotype with a few counts. The chain links TRBV24-1 to TRBJ2-3, with no clear D. The CDR3 spans 13 residues. Deletions cut 3 bases from V and 2 bases from J, with 5 bases between. Per germline, CDR1 KGHDR and CDR2 SFDVKD. In DNA form, the CDR3 reads TGTGCCACCAGTGATCCGGACACAGATACGCAGTATTTT. Its translation is CATSDPDTDTQYF.

The sample holds many counts of this clonotype. This chain connects TRBV28 to TRBJ2-2, with D hard to call. Germline V CDR1 and CDR2: MDHEN, SYDVKM. Trimming stripped 4 bases from V and 4 bases from J, with 13 bases between. The CDR3 extends over 15 amino acids. The CDR3 loop is CASSSGLGGTGELFF. The CDR3 nucleotides read TGTGCCAGCAGTTCTGGGCTAGGTGGCACCGGGGAGCTGTTTTTT.

The gene calls are TRBV19 and TRBJ1-6; D is uncertain. Germline CDR1 reads LNHDA; CDR2 reads SQIVND (reference sequence). Between the trimmed V and J ends, which lost 8 bases and 14 bases, there was a span of 16 bases. This CDR3 contains 12 residues. This CDR3 reads CASLPHAGALHF. CDR3 DNA sequence: TGTGCCAGTTTACCCCACGCCGGGGCCCTCCACTTT.